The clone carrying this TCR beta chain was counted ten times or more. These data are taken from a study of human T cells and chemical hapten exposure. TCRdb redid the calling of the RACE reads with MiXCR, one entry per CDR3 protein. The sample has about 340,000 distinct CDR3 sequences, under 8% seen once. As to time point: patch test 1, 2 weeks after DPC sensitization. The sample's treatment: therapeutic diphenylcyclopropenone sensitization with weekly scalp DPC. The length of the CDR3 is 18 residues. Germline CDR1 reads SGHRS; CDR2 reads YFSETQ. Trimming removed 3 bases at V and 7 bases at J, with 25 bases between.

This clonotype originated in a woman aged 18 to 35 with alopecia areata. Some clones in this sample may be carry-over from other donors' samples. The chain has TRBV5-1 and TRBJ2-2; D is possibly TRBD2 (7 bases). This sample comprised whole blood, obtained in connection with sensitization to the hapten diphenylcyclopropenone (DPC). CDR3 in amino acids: CASSSDPPTQGRVGELFF. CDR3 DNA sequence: TGCGCCAGCAGCTCCGATCCCCCAACTCAGGGGAGGGTCGGGGAGCTGTTTTTT.